Listed below are T cell receptor beta chains from one sample, sequenced in a study of shared clonotypes between healthy human individuals. The data were produced by immunoSEQ multiplex PCR, yet TCRdb's version contains in-frame clones alone and is incomplete. The data show some 1,900,000 clones, with around 96% seen just once and 1.2% held by the top ten. Sequenced: naive CD8+ T cells sorted from blood. The receptors come from a man aged 18 to 29 in good health. The CDR3 runs from the conserved cysteine through the conserved F or W. Each record gives: CDR3 DNA, CDR3 protein, D gene, V gene, clone size, J gene. The D gene is left open where the match is weak. Clone size appears in some rows only: once, few, many, or a class for an expanded clone.

cdr3_nt: TGTGCCAGCAGCTTGAACATACCAAATGAGCAGTTCTTC; cdr3_aa: CASSLNIPNEQFF; d_call: -; v_call: TRBV5-6; clone_size: -; j_call: TRBJ2-1
cdr3_nt: TGTGCCAGCACCTCCGCGGGGAACACTGAAGCTTTCTTT; cdr3_aa: CASTSAGNTEAFF; d_call: -; v_call: TRBV6-5; clone_size: -; j_call: TRBJ1-1
cdr3_nt: TGTGCCAGCAGCACGGGGCTTTTGGAGACCCAGTACTTC; cdr3_aa: CASSTGLLETQYF; d_call: -; v_call: TRBV27; clone_size: -; j_call: TRBJ2-5
cdr3_nt: TGCGCCAGCAGTGAGAGTAGGGTCTACGAGCAGTACTTC; cdr3_aa: CASSESRVYEQYF; d_call: -; v_call: TRBV10-2; clone_size: -; j_call: TRBJ2-7
cdr3_nt: TGTGCTAGCCCCGGACAGAACACTGAAGCTTTCTTT; cdr3_aa: CASPGQNTEAFF; d_call: -; v_call: TRBV7-7; clone_size: -; j_call: TRBJ1-1
cdr3_nt: TGCGCCAGCAGCCAAGAACCGACCAGCACAGATACGCAGTATTTT; cdr3_aa: CASSQEPTSTDTQYF; d_call: -; v_call: TRBV4-3; clone_size: -; j_call: TRBJ2-3
cdr3_nt: TGCGCCAGCAGCTTTAGGACAGGATTTTACGAGCAGTACTTC; cdr3_aa: CASSFRTGFYEQYF; d_call: TRBD1; v_call: TRBV5-1; clone_size: -; j_call: TRBJ2-7
cdr3_nt: TGTGCCAGCAGCCCCACCGGGGCAGCCCCATACGAGCAGTACTTC; cdr3_aa: CASSPTGAAPYEQYF; d_call: -; v_call: TRBV6-1; clone_size: -; j_call: TRBJ2-7
cdr3_nt: TGCGCCAGCAGCCAGGGACAGGCGGACTATGGCTACACCTTC; cdr3_aa: CASSQGQADYGYTF; d_call: TRBD1; v_call: TRBV4-1; clone_size: -; j_call: TRBJ1-2
cdr3_nt: TGCGCCAGCAGCTTGGCGGGACAGGGTTCGTCTTTGACTGAAGCTTTCTTT; cdr3_aa: CASSLAGQGSSLTEAFF; d_call: TRBD1; v_call: TRBV5-1; clone_size: -; j_call: TRBJ1-1
cdr3_nt: TGCGCCAGCAGCCAGGGACTTACTAGTAACTACGAGCAGTACTTC; cdr3_aa: CASSQGLTSNYEQYF; d_call: -; v_call: TRBV4-3; clone_size: -; j_call: TRBJ2-7
cdr3_nt: TGTGCCAGCAGCTTGGCCGCCAGAAGCGATGAGCAGTTCTTC; cdr3_aa: CASSLAARSDEQFF; d_call: -; v_call: TRBV5-6; clone_size: once; j_call: TRBJ2-1
cdr3_nt: TGCAGCGCGCGGGGAGGGGGAGTCTACGAGCAGTACTTC; cdr3_aa: CSARGGGVYEQYF; d_call: -; v_call: TRBV29-1; clone_size: -; j_call: TRBJ2-7
cdr3_nt: TGCGCCAGCAGCTCCGGGTGGGGGAGCTACGAGCAGTACTTC; cdr3_aa: CASSSGWGSYEQYF; d_call: -; v_call: TRBV5-1; clone_size: -; j_call: TRBJ2-7
cdr3_nt: TGTGCCAGCAGCGACAAAGGGGTAGGCAATCAGCCCCAGCATTTT; cdr3_aa: CASSDKGVGNQPQHF; d_call: -; v_call: TRBV7-8; clone_size: -; j_call: TRBJ1-5
cdr3_nt: TGTGCCAGCAGTGTCTCTAAGGGTGGCGACGAGCAGTACTTC; cdr3_aa: CASSVSKGGDEQYF; d_call: -; v_call: TRBV2; clone_size: -; j_call: TRBJ2-7
cdr3_nt: TGTGCCAGCAGCAACCGGGACAACTGGAGTGATGGCTACACCTTC; cdr3_aa: CASSNRDNWSDGYTF; d_call: -; v_call: TRBV7-9; clone_size: -; j_call: TRBJ1-2
cdr3_nt: TGCAGCGTTGAAGGGGAGATCCAGTACTTC; cdr3_aa: CSVEGEIQYF; d_call: -; v_call: TRBV29-1; clone_size: -; j_call: TRBJ2-5
cdr3_nt: TGTGCCAGCAGTCAAGGGACGGGCGCAGCGAACACCATATATTTT; cdr3_aa: CASSQGTGAANTIYF; d_call: -; v_call: TRBV2; clone_size: -; j_call: TRBJ1-3
cdr3_nt: TGTGCCAGCAGTGAGGGGGGGAATCAGCCCCAGCATTTT; cdr3_aa: CASSEGGNQPQHF; d_call: -; v_call: TRBV6-1; clone_size: -; j_call: TRBJ1-5
cdr3_nt: TGTGCCAGCAGGCAGACAGGGTCGACCTACGAGCAGTACTTC; cdr3_aa: CASRQTGSTYEQYF; d_call: TRBD1; v_call: TRBV6-1; clone_size: -; j_call: TRBJ2-7
cdr3_nt: TGTGCCAGCTTGGGACACTACGAGCAGTACTTC; cdr3_aa: CASLGHYEQYF; d_call: -; v_call: TRBV6-5; clone_size: -; j_call: TRBJ2-7
cdr3_nt: TGTGCCAGCAGCTCCCGGGACGCCGGACCAGATACGCAGTATTTT; cdr3_aa: CASSSRDAGPDTQYF; d_call: -; v_call: TRBV7-9; clone_size: -; j_call: TRBJ2-3
cdr3_nt: TGTGCCAGCAGCTTGGGAGGGACAACGATCTCCTACGAGCAGTACTTC; cdr3_aa: CASSLGGTTISYEQYF; d_call: -; v_call: TRBV5-6; clone_size: -; j_call: TRBJ2-7
cdr3_nt: TGTGCCAGCAGGTCTAGTGGGGTCGAGCAGTACTTC; cdr3_aa: CASRSSGVEQYF; d_call: -; v_call: TRBV7-9; clone_size: -; j_call: TRBJ2-7
cdr3_nt: TGTGCCAGCAGTTCAGGGGGAGGACCTGGAAACACCATATATTTT; cdr3_aa: CASSSGGGPGNTIYF; d_call: TRBD1; v_call: TRBV6-5; clone_size: -; j_call: TRBJ1-3
cdr3_nt: TGTGCCAGCAGCCAGGGGGACAGGGGTCTTAATTCACCCCTCCACTTT; cdr3_aa: CASSQGDRGLNSPLHF; d_call: TRBD1; v_call: TRBV14; clone_size: -; j_call: TRBJ1-6
cdr3_nt: TGTGCCAGCAGTTACTCGGGGGACACTAATGAAAAACTGTTTTTT; cdr3_aa: CASSYSGDTNEKLFF; d_call: -; v_call: TRBV6-6; clone_size: -; j_call: TRBJ1-4
cdr3_nt: TGTGCCAGCAACGAAGGACAGGGGGTTGCCTACGAGCAGTACTTC; cdr3_aa: CASNEGQGVAYEQYF; d_call: TRBD1; v_call: TRBV6-1; clone_size: -; j_call: TRBJ2-7
cdr3_nt: TGTGCCAGCAGCAGAGACAGAGTGAACACTGAAGCTTTCTTT; cdr3_aa: CASSRDRVNTEAFF; d_call: -; v_call: TRBV13; clone_size: -; j_call: TRBJ1-1
cdr3_nt: TGTGCCAGCAGCTTGTATACGATAGGGGGACAGTTCTTC; cdr3_aa: CASSLYTIGGQFF; d_call: -; v_call: TRBV5-4; clone_size: -; j_call: TRBJ2-1
cdr3_nt: TGTGCCAGCAGCGTGTACCGGGACGCTTCTGGATATGGCTACACCTTC; cdr3_aa: CASSVYRDASGYGYTF; d_call: -; v_call: TRBV7-6; clone_size: -; j_call: TRBJ1-2
cdr3_nt: TGTGCCAGCACGTTGAGGGGTGCTGAGACCCAGTACTTC; cdr3_aa: CASTLRGAETQYF; d_call: -; v_call: TRBV6-5; clone_size: -; j_call: TRBJ2-5
cdr3_nt: TGTGCCAGCAGCATGGGACTAGTCGGTCCAGATACGCAGTATTTT; cdr3_aa: CASSMGLVGPDTQYF; d_call: TRBD2; v_call: TRBV5-8; clone_size: -; j_call: TRBJ2-3
cdr3_nt: TGCGCCAGCAGCCAAGATAGGGACAGGGGTTTGAAAGGCTACACCTTC; cdr3_aa: CASSQDRDRGLKGYTF; d_call: TRBD1; v_call: TRBV4-3; clone_size: -; j_call: TRBJ1-2
cdr3_nt: TGTGCCAGCAGTGAAAGGATAACAGGGCTGGGCGTCCAAGAGACCCAGTACTTC; cdr3_aa: CASSERITGLGVQETQYF; d_call: -; v_call: TRBV6-1; clone_size: -; j_call: TRBJ2-5
cdr3_nt: TGTGCCAGTAGTACGTCTTGGGGAGTCGAGCAGTACTTC; cdr3_aa: CASSTSWGVEQYF; d_call: -; v_call: TRBV19; clone_size: -; j_call: TRBJ2-7
cdr3_nt: TGTGCCAGCAGTGAAGGGCTAGCGGGGACCACAGATACGCAGTATTTT; cdr3_aa: CASSEGLAGTTDTQYF; d_call: TRBD2; v_call: TRBV2; clone_size: -; j_call: TRBJ2-3
cdr3_nt: TGTGCCAGCAGCACTACCGGGCCCACGCCCTATGGCTACACCTTC; cdr3_aa: CASSTTGPTPYGYTF; d_call: -; v_call: TRBV7-9; clone_size: -; j_call: TRBJ1-2
cdr3_nt: TGTGCCATCAGTGAGTCGAAACCAGGGGGTCGCTACGAGCAGTACTTC; cdr3_aa: CAISESKPGGRYEQYF; d_call: TRBD1; v_call: TRBV10-3; clone_size: -; j_call: TRBJ2-7
cdr3_nt: TGTGCCAGCAGTCCAATATCGACAGATCAGCCCCAGCATTTT; cdr3_aa: CASSPISTDQPQHF; d_call: -; v_call: TRBV27; clone_size: -; j_call: TRBJ1-5
cdr3_nt: TGTGCCTGGAGTGTAATGGGTAACACCGGGGAGCTGTTTTTT; cdr3_aa: CAWSVMGNTGELFF; d_call: -; v_call: TRBV30; clone_size: -; j_call: TRBJ2-2
cdr3_nt: TGTGCCAGCAGCTTCGTAGCGGGAGGGCCTTACGAGCAGTACTTC; cdr3_aa: CASSFVAGGPYEQYF; d_call: TRBD2; v_call: TRBV7-9; clone_size: -; j_call: TRBJ2-7
cdr3_nt: TGTGCCAGCAGTTTAGGTTCTTCCTACAATGAGCAGTTCTTC; cdr3_aa: CASSLGSSYNEQFF; d_call: -; v_call: TRBV6-5; clone_size: -; j_call: TRBJ2-1
cdr3_nt: TGTGCCAGCAATTCGATCCTAGCGGTAAATGAGCAGTTCTTC; cdr3_aa: CASNSILAVNEQFF; d_call: TRBD2; v_call: TRBV5-6; clone_size: -; j_call: TRBJ2-1
cdr3_nt: TGCGCCAGCAGCCAAATCGAGGGGGGAGGTGGTTTTAGCAATCAGCCCCAGCATTTT; cdr3_aa: CASSQIEGGGGFSNQPQHF; d_call: -; v_call: TRBV4-1; clone_size: once; j_call: TRBJ1-5
cdr3_nt: TGTGCCTGGAGTGTACAATACTTGGAGACCCAGTACTTC; cdr3_aa: CAWSVQYLETQYF; d_call: -; v_call: TRBV30; clone_size: -; j_call: TRBJ2-5
cdr3_nt: TGTGCCAGCAGTTCATGGGACAGCTCCTACGAGCAGTACTTC; cdr3_aa: CASSSWDSSYEQYF; d_call: TRBD1; v_call: TRBV7-9; clone_size: -; j_call: TRBJ2-7
cdr3_nt: TGTGCCAGCAGCTTAGCGATGGAGGGGTCTGGCAATGAGCAGTTCTTC; cdr3_aa: CASSLAMEGSGNEQFF; d_call: -; v_call: TRBV7-6; clone_size: -; j_call: TRBJ2-1
cdr3_nt: TGTGCCAGCAGCTTTTTACAGGGTTCTGAAGCTTTCTTT; cdr3_aa: CASSFLQGSEAFF; d_call: -; v_call: TRBV7-9; clone_size: -; j_call: TRBJ1-1
cdr3_nt: TGTGCCAGCAGCTTGTTGCGGGAGGGCGTCAAAAACATTCAGTACTTC; cdr3_aa: CASSLLREGVKNIQYF; d_call: TRBD2; v_call: TRBV5-6; clone_size: -; j_call: TRBJ2-4
cdr3_nt: TGTGCCAGCAGCTTAGCCCTAAGGCAGGGCCTTGTCTACGAGCAGTACTTC; cdr3_aa: CASSLALRQGLVYEQYF; d_call: -; v_call: TRBV7-4; clone_size: -; j_call: TRBJ2-7
cdr3_nt: TGTGCCAGCACCGGGCAGTCGAACACCGGGGAGCTGTTTTTT; cdr3_aa: CASTGQSNTGELFF; d_call: -; v_call: TRBV27; clone_size: -; j_call: TRBJ2-2
cdr3_nt: TGTGCCAGCAGCTTAGGGCCACGGGGGGCGGAGTCACCCCTCCACTTT; cdr3_aa: CASSLGPRGAESPLHF; d_call: -; v_call: TRBV7-8; clone_size: -; j_call: TRBJ1-6